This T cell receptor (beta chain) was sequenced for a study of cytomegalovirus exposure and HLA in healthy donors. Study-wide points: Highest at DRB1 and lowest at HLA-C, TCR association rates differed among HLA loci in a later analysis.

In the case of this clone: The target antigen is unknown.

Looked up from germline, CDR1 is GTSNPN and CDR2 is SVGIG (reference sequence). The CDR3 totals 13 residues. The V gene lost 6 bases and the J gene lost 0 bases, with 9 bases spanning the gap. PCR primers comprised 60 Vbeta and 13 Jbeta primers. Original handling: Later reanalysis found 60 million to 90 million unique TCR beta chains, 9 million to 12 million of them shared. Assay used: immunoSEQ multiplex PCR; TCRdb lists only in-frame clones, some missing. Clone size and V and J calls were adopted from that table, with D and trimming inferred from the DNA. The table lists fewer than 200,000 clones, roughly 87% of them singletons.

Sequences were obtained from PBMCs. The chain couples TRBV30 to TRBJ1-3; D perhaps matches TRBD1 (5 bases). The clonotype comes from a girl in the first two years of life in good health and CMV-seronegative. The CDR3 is CACVGVSGNTIYF. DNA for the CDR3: TGTGCCTGCGTAGGGGTCTCTGGAAACACCATATATTTT.